Listed below are T cell receptor beta chains from one sample, sequenced in a study of memory CD4+ T cells and cytomegalovirus serostatus. Generated by immunoSEQ multiplex PCR, the TCRdb table keeps only in-frame clones and is missing some. Of 38,000 or so clones detected, 79% appear once; the ten largest clones hold about 0.79%. Sequenced input: memory CD4+ T cells from blood. The receptors come from an adult in good health and CMV-seronegative. Each CDR3 is given with its conserved first and last residue. The order of the fields is J gene, clone size, V gene, D gene, CDR3 DNA, CDR3 protein. A D gene is named only where the DNA matches it firmly. Clone size is stated in some rows and not others, as once, few, many or a class when expanded.

>TRBJ1-2|.|TRBV5-5|.
TGTGCCAGCAGCTTAAGGCTGGGGGTGGGCTACACCTTC
CASSLRLGVGYTF
>TRBJ1-1|.|TRBV18|TRBD1
TGTGCCAGCTCAGACAGGGGAGCGACAGCTTTCTTT
CASSDRGATAFF
>TRBJ2-5|.|TRBV5-1|.
TGCGCCAGCAGCTTGCAGTACAGGGAGCGAGAGACCCAGTACTTC
CASSLQYRERETQYF
>TRBJ1-1|.|TRBV6-5|.
TGTGCCAGCACCCGAACTCCGGGGCATAACACTGAAGCTTTCTTT
CASTRTPGHNTEAFF
>TRBJ1-2|once|TRBV10-3|.
TGTGCCATCAACCTGGACGGAAACTATGGCTACACCTTC
CAINLDGNYGYTF
>TRBJ1-1|.|TRBV5-6|.
TGTGCCAGCAGCTTTGTAGGTTCTACTGAAGCTTTCTTT
CASSFVGSTEAFF
>TRBJ1-2|.|TRBV5-1|.
TGCGCCAGCAGAGGGCAGGGAGGCTACACCTTC
CASRGQGGYTF
>TRBJ2-1|once|TRBV5-1|.
TGCGCCAGCAGCTACGGTAATCGTGGGCACTACAATGAGCAGTTCTTC
CASSYGNRGHYNEQFF
>TRBJ2-1|.|TRBV7-6|.
TGTGCCAGCAGCTCTCCCTGGGGGGACAATGAGCAGTTCTTC
CASSSPWGDNEQFF
>TRBJ2-7|.|TRBV7-7|.
TGTGCCAGCAGCTTAGGTCAGGGCCCCACCTACGAGCAGTACTTC
CASSLGQGPTYEQYF
>TRBJ1-6|.|TRBV1|.
TGCACCAGCAGCCTAGAAGGGACCCCCGTTATGTTAACGTCCTATAATTCACCCCTCCACTTT
CTSSLEGTPVMLTSYNSPLHF
>TRBJ2-5|.|TRBV11-2|.
TGTGCCAGCAGCTTCGGGGCAGGTCAAGAGACCCAGTACTTC
CASSFGAGQETQYF
>TRBJ2-4|.|TRBV21-1|.
TGTGCCAGCAGCGGTCTCAGTAAAAACATTCAGTACTTC
CASSGLSKNIQYF
>TRBJ2-5|.|TRBV6-1|.
TGTGCCAGCAGTGAAATGGGACAAGAGACCCAGTACTTC
CASSEMGQETQYF
>TRBJ2-1|.|TRBV4-1|.
TGCGCCAGCAGCCGGGTAGCGGACAGCTCCTACAATGAGCAGTTCTTC
CASSRVADSSYNEQFF
>TRBJ2-5|.|TRBV7-7|TRBD2
TGTGCTAGCAGCGTAACTAGCGGGGGTTCTGGAGAGACCCAGTACTTC
CASSVTSGGSGETQYF
>TRBJ2-5|.|TRBV2|.
TGTGCCAGCAGTGACCGGGCTAGCCTGAAGACCCAGTACTTC
CASSDRASLKTQYF
>TRBJ2-7|.|TRBV27|.
TGTGCCAGCAGTTTAGGGCCTTGGAGGGAGCAGTACTTC
CASSLGPWREQYF
>TRBJ2-2|.|TRBV12-5|.
TGTGCTAGCCAGACAGAAGCGAACACCGGGGAGCTGTTTTTT
CASQTEANTGELFF
>TRBJ2-2|.|TRBV11-1|.
TGTGCCAGCAGCTTAGCTGGGTACATAACCGGGGAGCTGTTTTTT
CASSLAGYITGELFF
>TRBJ1-5|few|TRBV7-2|.
TGTGCCAGCAGCCGGGACTTCGGGAGCAATCAGCCCCAGCATTTT
CASSRDFGSNQPQHF
>TRBJ2-7|.|TRBV2|.
TGTGCCAGCAGTTTTCAGGTGGCCTACGAGCAGTACTTC
CASSFQVAYEQYF
>TRBJ1-5|.|TRBV11-2|.
TGTGCCAGCAGCTTAAAGGGAGCTCAGCCCCAGCATTTT
CASSLKGAQPQHF
>TRBJ2-7|.|TRBV7-3|.
TGTGCCAGCAGCTTATTTGGAGGGGGGGTGACAGACAAGCAGTACTTC
CASSLFGGGVTDKQYF
>TRBJ2-3|once|TRBV5-6|TRBD1
TGTGCCAGCAGCATAACAGGGGCAAAACATACGCAGTATTTT
CASSITGAKHTQYF
>TRBJ2-6|.|TRBV29-1|.
TGCAGCGTTCCCTTCTCTGGGGCCAACGTCCTGACTTTC
CSVPFSGANVLTF
>TRBJ1-2|medium-sized|TRBV6-6|TRBD1
TGTGCCAGCAAAACCATCCGGGACAGAAGGCATGGCTACACCTTC
CASKTIRDRRHGYTF
>TRBJ2-4|.|TRBV6-1|TRBD1
TGTGCCAGCAGCCGACAGGGGGCGGTCAACATTCAGTACTTC
CASSRQGAVNIQYF
>TRBJ1-4|few|TRBV7-6|.
TGTGCCAGCAGCTTAGTAGATAGTGAAAAACTGTTTTTT
CASSLVDSEKLFF
>TRBJ2-5|.|TRBV18|.
TGTGCCAGCTCATCCAGGGCAGAGACCCAGTACTTC
CASSSRAETQYF
>TRBJ2-7|.|TRBV6-5|TRBD2
TGTGCCAGCAGTTACTCGGCGACAGTGGGGGGGGGCGAGCAGTACTTC
CASSYSATVGGGEQYF
>TRBJ1-1|.|TRBV29-1|.
TGCAGCTCGAACCTTGGGACTGAAGCTTTCTTT
CSSNLGTEAFF
>TRBJ1-6|.|TRBV6-6|.
TGTGCCAGCAGTTACTTCCAGGGTATCAGCTCACCCCTCCACTTT
CASSYFQGISSPLHF
>TRBJ1-1|.|TRBV6-1|.
TGTGCCATTTCGAGGTGGGGACCCGAAGGAGCTTTCTTT
CAISRWGPEGAFF
>TRBJ2-5|.|TRBV2|TRBD1
TGTGCCAGCAGTACAGGGGCGAGGGAGACCCAGTACTTC
CASSTGARETQYF
>TRBJ2-2|.|TRBV5-1|.
TGCGCCAGCAGCCAAATGGCGGCAGCGAACACCGGGGAGCTGTTTTTT
CASSQMAAANTGELFF
>TRBJ1-1|few|TRBV30|.
TGTGCCTGGAGCGTCCGGAACCCAGGGAACACTGAAGCTTTCTTT
CAWSVRNPGNTEAFF
>TRBJ2-7|.|TRBV18|TRBD2
TGTGCCAGCTCACCACCGGGGCTAGCGGAGCCCTACGAGCAGTACTTC
CASSPPGLAEPYEQYF
>TRBJ1-1|.|TRBV15|.
TGTGCCACCAGCAGAGATCAAGGGCCGGGGACTGAAGCTTTCTTT
CATSRDQGPGTEAFF
>TRBJ1-1|.|TRBV19|.
TGTGCCAGTAGTCCCCACACTGGACAGATGAACACTGAAGCTTTCTTT
CASSPHTGQMNTEAFF
>TRBJ1-1|few|TRBV6-4|.
TGTGCCAGCAGTACGGACAGCAGGAACACTGAAGCTTTCTTT
CASSTDSRNTEAFF
>TRBJ1-2|.|TRBV28|.
TGTGCCAGCAGTTTTCCCGAGGGGGAAGACAATCGCTATGGCTACACCTTC
CASSFPEGEDNRYGYTF
>TRBJ1-2|few|TRBV4-2|.
TGTGCCAGCAGCCAACAAAAACAGGGTTACTATGGCTACACCTTC
CASSQQKQGYYGYTF
>TRBJ1-1|.|TRBV6-6|.
TGTGCCAGCAGTCCGATAACAGTTTTCGGTGAAGCTTTCTTT
CASSPITVFGEAFF
>TRBJ1-5|.|TRBV27|.
TGTGCCAGCAGTTTGTTCAGCAATCAGCCCCAGCATTTT
CASSLFSNQPQHF
>TRBJ2-7|.|TRBV18|TRBD2
TGTGCCAGCTCCCCCGGGGAGGGCTCCTACGAGCAGTACTTC
CASSPGEGSYEQYF
>TRBJ2-7|.|TRBV11-3|.
TGTGCCAGCAGCCCAGACGGCAGTTCCTACGAGCAGTACTTC
CASSPDGSSYEQYF
>TRBJ1-5|.|TRBV30|TRBD1
TGTGCCTGGAGCGGACAGGTTGATCAGCCCCAGCATTTT
CAWSGQVDQPQHF
>TRBJ2-2|.|TRBV4-2|.
TGTGCCAGCAGCCAAGGGATACGTGCGGGGAAGGGTACCGGGGAGCTGTTTTTT
CASSQGIRAGKGTGELFF
>TRBJ1-3|.|TRBV30|.
TGTGCCTGGAGTCGTAAAGGCTTATCTGGAAACACCATATATTTT
CAWSRKGLSGNTIYF
>TRBJ1-2|.|TRBV7-3|TRBD1
TGTGCCAGCAGCCCCCAAACCCCAGGGGGCGGCTACACCTTC
CASSPQTPGGGYTF
>TRBJ2-3|once|TRBV11-3|.
TGTGCCAGCACCCCGTTCTGGGCAGATACGCAGTATTTT
CASTPFWADTQYF
>TRBJ2-5|few|TRBV15|.
TGTGCCACCAGCGAAACAGGGAGCTGGGAGACCCAGTACTTC
CATSETGSWETQYF
>TRBJ2-5|.|TRBV7-7|TRBD2
TGTGCCAGCAGCACGGGGACTAGCGGGGCAGAGACCCAGTACTTC
CASSTGTSGAETQYF
>TRBJ1-2|.|TRBV6-5|TRBD1
TGTGCCAGCTCCCTCGGACAGGGAGGCTATGGCTACACCTTC
CASSLGQGGYGYTF